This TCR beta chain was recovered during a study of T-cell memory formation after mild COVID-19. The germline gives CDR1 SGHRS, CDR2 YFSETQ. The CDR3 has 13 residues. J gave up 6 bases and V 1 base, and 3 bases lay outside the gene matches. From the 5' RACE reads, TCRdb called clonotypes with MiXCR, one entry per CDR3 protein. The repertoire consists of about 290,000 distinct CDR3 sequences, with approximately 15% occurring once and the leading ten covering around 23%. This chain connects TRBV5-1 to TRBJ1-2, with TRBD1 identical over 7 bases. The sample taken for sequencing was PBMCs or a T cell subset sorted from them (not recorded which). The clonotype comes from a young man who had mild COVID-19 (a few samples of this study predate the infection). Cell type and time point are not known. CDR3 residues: CASSLYRGNGYTF. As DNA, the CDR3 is TGCGCCAGCAGCTTGTACAGGGGAAATGGCTACACCTTC.